Following are 2 T cell receptor beta chains from one sample sequenced in a study of T cell responses to AZD1222 COVID-19 vaccine. The protocol was immunoSEQ multiplex PCR, while the TCRdb copy is restricted to in-frame clones and leaves out a portion. The sample has 140,000 to 150,000 clones; around 84% are singletons. The source was peripheral blood, collected 28 days after the second AZD1222 dose. The receptors stem from an adult who received the AZD1222 COVID-19 vaccine.

This clone appeared once. The chain carries TRBV13 and TRBJ2-1, with D possibly matching TRBD2 (6 bases). Per germline, CDR1 PRHDT and CDR2 FYEKMQ (reference sequence). This CDR3 contains 17 residues. The V gene lost 2 bases and the J gene lost 8 bases, with 22 bases spanning the gap. The CDR3 sequence: CASSLWGTPEDGDEQFF. The DNA for the CDR3 is TGTGCCAGCAGCTTATGGGGGACTCCTGAGGATGGCGATGAGCAGTTCTTC. Variable domain in full (rest from reference TRBV13 and TRBJ2-1): AAGVIQSPRHLIKEKRETATLKCYPIPRHDTVYWYQQGPGQDPQFLISFYEKMQSDKGSIPDRFSAQQFSDYHSELNMSSLELGDSALYFCASSLWGTPEDGDEQFFGPGTRLTVL.

This clone was observed once. This CDR3 reads CASRNGQVGTDTQYF. As DNA, the CDR3 is TGTGCCAGCAGAAACGGGCAGGTGGGCACAGATACGCAGTATTTT. The gene calls are TRBV6-5 and TRBJ2-3, with unresolved D. In germline, CDR1 is MNHEY, CDR2 SVGAGI. The CDR3 loop spans 15 amino acids. Trimming removed 6 bases from V and 1 base from J, with 14 bases in between.